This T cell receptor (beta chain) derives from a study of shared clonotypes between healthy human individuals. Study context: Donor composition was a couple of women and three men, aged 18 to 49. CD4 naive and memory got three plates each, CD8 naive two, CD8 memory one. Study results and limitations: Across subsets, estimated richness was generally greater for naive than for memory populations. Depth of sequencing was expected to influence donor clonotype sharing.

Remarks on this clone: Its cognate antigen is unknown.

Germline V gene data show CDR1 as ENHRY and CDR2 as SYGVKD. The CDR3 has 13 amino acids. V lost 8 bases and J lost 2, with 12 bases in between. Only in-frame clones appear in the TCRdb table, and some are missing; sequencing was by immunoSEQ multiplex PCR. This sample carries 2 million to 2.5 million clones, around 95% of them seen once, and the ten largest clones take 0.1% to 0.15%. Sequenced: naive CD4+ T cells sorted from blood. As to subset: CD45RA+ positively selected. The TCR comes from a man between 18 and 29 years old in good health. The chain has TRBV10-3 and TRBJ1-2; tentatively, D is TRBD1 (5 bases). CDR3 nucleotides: TGTGCCATCGATGGGGGGGAGAACTATGGCTACACCTTC. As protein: CAIDGGENYGYTF.